The 27 T cell receptor beta chains in this list originate from one sample, sequenced in a study of blood T cells in healthy people across ages. Primed by a sample-barcoded 5' primer and a J-beta primer mix, a second PCR proceeded for about 7 to 11 cycles. In TCRdb, the 5' RACE reads were re-called with MiXCR into one record per CDR3 protein. The repertoire has hundreds of thousands of distinct CDR3 sequences, around 48% of them found once; the top ten carry roughly a third. Material: blood. These receptors all stem from a woman aged 55 to 70 in good health.

This clonotype was observed a few times. This chain connects TRBV6-2 or TRBV6-3 to TRBJ1-2, with 8 nucleotides matching TRBD1. The CDR3 loop spans 13 amino acids. V dropped 7 bases and J dropped 4; count of bases not matched to a gene: 5. The germline V gene encodes CDR1 MNHEY and CDR2 SVGEGT. The CDR3 loop is CASITDRGYGYTF. DNA of the CDR3: TGTGCCAGCATCACCGACAGGGGCTATGGCTACACCTTC.

The chain links TRBV7-6 to TRBJ2-3, with 10 bases identical to TRBD2. Germline loops: CDR1 SGHVS, CDR2 FNYEAQ. The CDR3 length is 16 residues. The J segment lost 0 bases and the V segment lost 5 bases, leaving 5 bases of the junction unmatched. DNA for the CDR3: TGTGCCAGCAGCCAAGGACTAGCGGAAAGCACAGATACGCAGTATTTT. Its protein product is CASSQGLAESTDTQYF.

This chain uses TRBV12-3 or TRBV12-4 with TRBJ1-1, with D unclear. The CDR3 sequence is 15 residues long. V was cut by 7 bases and J by 5 bases, with 20 bases left in between. CDR3 amino acids: CASTPPSRTRTEAFF. CDR3 sequence (DNA): TGTGCCAGCACTCCCCCCTCTCGGACGAGGACTGAAGCTTTCTTT.

The chain joins TRBV11-2 to TRBJ2-5; no clear D. The J call is doubtful: the DNA matches TRBJ2-7 better. CDR3 size: 10 residues. The germline V gene encodes CDR1 SGHAT and CDR2 FQNNGV. The CDR3 bases are TGTGCCAGTTCATACAACGAGCAGTACTTC. Translating gives CASSYNEQYF.

The J gene is TRBJ2-1, the V gene TRBV9; TRBD2 matches at 10 bases. The ends lost 0 bases at V and 4 bases at J; junction bases unmatched: 7. Per germline, CDR1 SGDLS and CDR2 YYNGEE. The CDR3 has 17 amino acids. The CDR3 is CASSVDQREGLYNEQFF. In DNA form, the CDR3 reads TGTGCCAGCAGCGTAGACCAGCGGGAGGGCCTTTACAATGAGCAGTTCTTC.

The rearrangement joins TRBV5-5 to TRBJ2-1; the match to TRBD2 covers 7 bases. V was pared by 2 bases and J by 7 bases, with 6 bases of the junction left unmatched. This CDR3 is 14 amino acids long. Germline CDR1 is SGHKS and CDR2 is YYEKEE (reference sequence). The CDR3 DNA reads as TGTGCCAGCAGCTTTTATTGGGGGGGGAATGAGCAGTTCTTC. It yields the protein CASSFYWGGNEQFF.

The chain joins TRBV3-1 to TRBJ2-6; unclear D gene. The CDR3 sequence is 17 residues long. V lost 1 base and J lost 0, with 10 bases in between. Germline V gene lookup returns CDR1 LGHDT and CDR2 YNNKEL (reference sequence). In DNA, the CDR3 is TGTGCCAGCAGCCAAGGGGCCCTCAGCTCTGGGGCCAACGTCCTGACTTTC. The encoded protein is CASSQGALSSGANVLTF.

This clonotype was observed a few times. V usage is TRBV5-5 and J usage is TRBJ1-2; 8 bases map to TRBD1. The CDR3 totals 17 residues. CDR1 SGHKS and CDR2 YYEKEE come from the germline V gene (reference sequence). The ends lost 2 bases at V and 8 bases at J; junction bases unmatched: 17. CDR3 sequence reads: CASSFYLRRRQGKGYTF. The CDR3 DNA reads as TGTGCCAGCAGCTTCTACCTCCGCCGGAGACAGGGGAAAGGCTACACCTTC.

This clonotype was seen more than once but under ten times. This sequence joins TRBV2 and TRBJ2-5, with 7 positions matching TRBD1. The V gene end was trimmed by 10 bases and the J gene end by 11 bases; junction bases not matched to a gene: 10. CDR3 length equals 11 residues. The germline CDR1 and CDR2 sequences are SNHLY and FYNNEI. This CDR3 reads CATSAGGEQYF. The CDR3 DNA sequence: TGTGCCACCTCAGCAGGGGGTGAGCAGTACTTC.

The CDR3 bases are TGTGCCAGCAAGGCTGGCGGACATAGCAATCAGCCCCAGCATTTT. Protein sequence: CASKAGGHSNQPQHF. This chain connects TRBV2 to TRBJ1-5; weak D call: TRBD1 (5 bases). Germline V CDR1 and CDR2: SNHLY, FYNNEI. The V end was cut by 7 bases, the J end by 0 bases, with 13 bases between. The CDR3 is made up of 15 amino acids.

In regard to this clonotype: A much bigger clone sits one base away, suggesting this may be a read error. The chain combines TRBV29-1 with TRBJ2-7, with D possibly being TRBD2 (5 bases). V lost 6 bases to trimming and J lost 1 base, with 16 bases between them. This CDR3 is built from 14 residues. Germline V gives CDR1 SQVTM, CDR2 ANQGSEA. The CDR3 nucleotides read TGCAGCGTCGCTACAGCGGTAGGGTCCTACGAGCAGTACTTC. This encodes CSVATAVGSYEQYF.

This clonotype was recorded a few times. The genes are TRBV28 and TRBJ2-1; D is ambiguous. Germline CDR1 reads MDHEN; CDR2 reads SYDVKM. The CDR3 loop spans 17 amino acids. Trimming took off 6 bases at V and 5 bases at J, with 23 bases between the two ends. This chain's CDR3 is CASSPLRVKRTDNEQFF. CDR3 DNA sequence: TGTGCCAGCAGCCCACTGAGAGTTAAAAGAACCGACAATGAGCAGTTCTTC.

The CDR3 region has the DNA TGTGCCAGCAGCTTAGTCTACAGGGGAACAGCCAAAAACATTCAGTACTTC. The encoded protein is CASSLVYRGTAKNIQYF. This chain uses TRBV11-2 with TRBJ2-4; 7 nucleotides agree with TRBD1. Looked up from germline, CDR1 is SGHAT and CDR2 is FQNNGV. This CDR3 is 17 amino acids long. V dropped 1 base and J dropped 0; count of bases not matched to a gene: 6.

The chain has TRBV12-3 or TRBV12-4 and TRBJ2-7; 7 bases match TRBD1. The CDR3 is made up of 15 amino acids. The V gene end was trimmed by 6 bases and the J gene end by 6 bases; junction bases not matched to a gene: 14. The CDR3 region has the DNA TGTGCCAGCAGCCCACAGGGGCCCCTTTCGCTCGAGCAGTACTTC. Encoded protein: CASSPQGPLSLEQYF.

The chain has TRBV7-9 and TRBJ2-7; D unclear. V gave up 5 bases and J gave up 2 bases, with 7 bases separating them. Germline V gives CDR1 SEHNR, CDR2 FQNEAQ (reference sequence). The CDR3 has 12 residues. CDR3 coding DNA: TGTGCCAGCAGCCCGAAGCCCTACGAGCAGTACTTC. Translation gives CASSPKPYEQYF.

This clonotype was found once. The V call is TRBV20-1, the J call TRBJ1-2, with 7 bases fitting TRBD1. The CDR3 runs to 12 residues. Germline trimming cut 4 bases from V and 6 bases from J; bases unmatched to any gene: 5. Germline CDR1 reads DFQATT; CDR2 reads SNEGSKA (reference sequence). The DNA for the CDR3 is TGCAGTGCTATCAACAGGGGTCATGGCTACACCTTC. Translated: CSAINRGHGYTF.

The chain joins TRBV30 to TRBJ2-1; D is undetermined. The DNA end lines up better with TRBJ2-7; the J call may be wrong. In germline, CDR1 is GTSNPN, CDR2 SVGIG (reference sequence). CDR3 length: 14 amino acids. As DNA, the CDR3 is TGTGCCTGGAGTGAGCTCCGCTCCTACAATGAGCAGTACTTC. Protein product: CAWSELRSYNEQYF.

The CDR3 sequence: CASRGEGPYGTQYF. For the CDR3, the DNA is TGTGCCAGCAGGGGGGAGGGCCCATATGGTACGCAGTATTTT. The chain recombines TRBV2 with TRBJ2-3; 7 positions agree with TRBD2. The CDR3 runs to 14 residues. The germline CDR1 and CDR2 sequences are SNHLY and FYNNEI. V shed 6 bases and J 8 bases; nucleotides not matched to a gene: 11.

This rearrangement joins TRBV6-5 to TRBJ2-1, with 7 bases identical to TRBD1. Germline loops: CDR1 MNHEY, CDR2 SVGAGI. V was pared by 0 bases and J by 9 bases, with 8 bases of the junction left unmatched. The CDR3 runs 15 residues. CDR3 sequence reads: CASSYSRAGDSEQFF. CDR3 nucleotides: TGTGCCAGCAGTTACTCTCGGGCCGGGGACAGTGAGCAGTTCTTC.

The V gene is TRBV28, the J gene TRBJ1-2; perhaps TRBD1 as D (5 bases). Trimming shortened V by 4 bases and J by 6 bases, and 15 bases separated the two germline ends. The germline CDR1 and CDR2 sequences are MDHEN and SYDVKM. This CDR3 is 14 amino acids long. As DNA, the CDR3 is TGTGCCAGCAGTTCCCACGGCGCAGGGAATGGCTACACCTTC. Protein sequence: CASSSHGAGNGYTF.

The chain carries TRBV20-1 and TRBJ2-7; 7 bases align to TRBD1. The CDR3 is 11 residues long. Looked up from germline, CDR1 is DFQATT and CDR2 is SNEGSKA (reference sequence). V trimming: 6 bases; J trimming: 4 bases; junction bases outside the gene matches: 3. In DNA form, the CDR3 reads TGCAGTGCCGCGACAGGGTACGAGCAGTACTTC. This sequence encodes CSAATGYEQYF.

The chain is built from TRBV7-9 and TRBJ2-1, with a possible D match to TRBD1 (5 bases). The CDR3 contains 14 residues. Per germline, CDR1 SEHNR and CDR2 FQNEAQ (reference sequence). Trimming shortened V by 7 bases and J by 5 bases, and 15 bases separated the two germline ends. CDR3 residues: CASTPVGQDNEQFF. The CDR3 nucleotides are TGTGCCAGCACCCCAGTAGGACAAGACAATGAGCAGTTCTTC. Combining the CDR3 with reference TRBV7-9 and TRBJ2-1 gives the whole variable domain DTGVSQNPRHKITKRGQNVTFRCDPISEHNRLYWYRQTLGQGPEFLTYFQNEAQLEKSRLLSDRFSAERPKGSFSTLEIQRTEQGDSAMYLCASTPVGQDNEQFFGPGTRLTVL.

This clonotype was recorded a few times. V is TRBV7-8 and J is TRBJ2-3, with D possibly TRBD2 on 6 matching bases. The CDR3 totals 16 residues. In germline, CDR1 is SGHVS, CDR2 FQNEAQ. Trimming took 4 bases from V and 0 from J, leaving 14 bases between them. This CDR3 reads CASSSYGTLSTDTQYF. The CDR3 nucleotides read TGTGCCAGCAGCTCTTATGGGACTCTAAGCACAGATACGCAGTATTTT.

This chain connects TRBV29-1 to TRBJ1-2, with 9 bases matching TRBD1. Germline trimming cut 5 bases from V and 7 bases from J; bases unmatched to any gene: 8. The germline V gene encodes CDR1 SQVTM and CDR2 ANQGSEA. The CDR3 is made up of 13 amino acids. The CDR3 DNA reads TGCAGCGTTAGCCACACAGGGGGCGTTGGCTACACCTTC. Its translation: CSVSHTGGVGYTF.

This clonotype has a handful of counts. J is TRBJ1-2 and V is TRBV27; the match to TRBD1 covers 7 bases. CDR3 size: 15 residues. After removal of 6 bases from V and 0 bases from J, the junction contained 7 bases not matched to a gene. Germline V CDR1 and CDR2: MNHEY, SMNVEV (reference sequence). The chain's CDR3 is CASRARDRPNYGYTF. CDR3 in DNA: TGTGCCAGCAGGGCTCGGGACAGACCTAACTATGGCTACACCTTC.

The V gene is TRBV9, the J gene TRBJ2-3; TRBD2 might be the D (6 bases). This CDR3 region has 15 residues. CDR1 and CDR2 (germline): SGDLS, YYNGEE. V was pared by 3 bases and J by 1 base, with 12 bases between. CDR3 bases: TGTGCCAGCAGCGGGATAGGAGGGGGCACAGATACGCAGTATTTT. It specifies CASSGIGGGTDTQYF.

The V call is TRBV30, the J call TRBJ2-7, with TRBD1 as a possible D gene (5 bases). CDR3 length: 15 residues. Trimming cost V 3 bases and J 2 bases, with 17 bases left between them. CDR1 is GTSNPN, CDR2 SVGIG, per germline (reference sequence). The CDR3 DNA reads as TGTGCCTGGAGCCCCGGCAGGGCGAGGACCTACGAGCAGTACTTC. It codes for CAWSPGRARTYEQYF.